Listed below are T cell receptor beta chains from one sample, sequenced in a study of OX40 agonist ivuxolimab in advanced cancers. Sequencing was performed with immunoSEQ multiplex PCR; in TCRdb, only in-frame clones are kept and a portion is missing. Among roughly 60,000 clones listed, around nine tenths were seen once. The sample in question was CD4+ or CD8+ T cells sorted from blood, obtained in a trial of the OX40 agonist ivuxolimab. These receptor sequences come from an adult with an advanced solid tumor such as melanoma, head and neck, liver or kidney cancer. CDR3s include the opening cysteine and the closing phenylalanine or tryptophan. Each record gives: V gene, clone size, J gene, D gene, CDR3 protein, CDR3 DNA. A D gene is named only where the DNA matches it firmly. A clone size is listed for some rows: how often the clone was seen (once, few, many), or a class if it is expanded.

v_gene: TRBV5-4; abundance: NA; j_gene: TRBJ1-2; d_gene: TRBD1; CDR3aa: CASGQGDDYTF; CDR3nt: TGTGCCAGCGGACAGGGTGACGACTACACCTTC
v_gene: TRBV7-6; abundance: NA; j_gene: TRBJ2-2; d_gene: NA; CDR3aa: CASSSYTGELFF; CDR3nt: TGTGCCAGCAGCTCCTACACCGGGGAGCTGTTTTTT
v_gene: TRBV6-5; abundance: NA; j_gene: TRBJ2-1; d_gene: NA; CDR3aa: CASMGVGGEQFF; CDR3nt: TGTGCCAGCATGGGGGTAGGAGGGGAGCAGTTCTTC
v_gene: TRBV7-9; abundance: NA; j_gene: TRBJ1-5; d_gene: TRBD1; CDR3aa: CASSPGDSSYQPQHF; CDR3nt: TGTGCCAGCAGCCCCGGGGACAGTTCCTATCAGCCCCAGCATTTT
v_gene: TRBV2; abundance: NA; j_gene: TRBJ1-5; d_gene: NA; CDR3aa: CASKEYRRGNQPQHF; CDR3nt: TGTGCCAGCAAAGAATACAGAAGGGGCAATCAGCCCCAGCATTTT
v_gene: TRBV5-1; abundance: NA; j_gene: TRBJ2-2; d_gene: NA; CDR3aa: CASSLGADTGELFF; CDR3nt: TGCGCCAGCAGCTTGGGAGCCGACACCGGGGAGCTGTTTTTT
v_gene: TRBV18; abundance: NA; j_gene: TRBJ1-1; d_gene: NA; CDR3aa: CASSSFDTEAFF; CDR3nt: TGTGCCAGCTCTTCCTTTGACACTGAAGCTTTCTTT
v_gene: TRBV10-3; abundance: NA; j_gene: TRBJ1-6; d_gene: TRBD1; CDR3aa: CAISAGTDYSPLHF; CDR3nt: TGTGCCATCAGCGCCGGGACAGACTATTCACCCCTCCACTTT
v_gene: TRBV10-1; abundance: NA; j_gene: TRBJ2-3; d_gene: NA; CDR3aa: CASSESRGARTDTQYF; CDR3nt: TGCGCCAGCAGTGAGTCGAGGGGCGCGAGAACAGATACGCAGTATTTT
v_gene: TRBV30; abundance: few; j_gene: TRBJ2-7; d_gene: TRBD2; CDR3aa: CAWSPLSPAGTEQYF; CDR3nt: TGTGCCTGGAGTCCCTTATCCCCAGCGGGAACCGAGCAGTACTTC
v_gene: TRBV29-1; abundance: NA; j_gene: TRBJ1-1; d_gene: NA; CDR3aa: CSVELGRVNTEAFF; CDR3nt: TGCAGCGTTGAGCTGGGTAGGGTCAACACTGAAGCTTTCTTT
v_gene: TRBV5-6; abundance: NA; j_gene: TRBJ1-4; d_gene: NA; CDR3aa: CASSFYREPTNEKLFF; CDR3nt: TGTGCCAGCAGCTTCTACAGGGAACCAACTAATGAAAAACTGTTTTTT
v_gene: TRBV5-1; abundance: NA; j_gene: TRBJ1-3; d_gene: TRBD1; CDR3aa: CASSPGTAGNTIYF; CDR3nt: TGCGCCAGCAGCCCCGGGACAGCTGGAAACACCATATATTTT
v_gene: TRBV27; abundance: NA; j_gene: TRBJ2-7; d_gene: NA; CDR3aa: CASSLLGTDSYEQYF; CDR3nt: TGTGCCAGCAGTCTTCTCGGGACCGATTCCTACGAGCAGTACTTC
v_gene: TRBV5-6; abundance: NA; j_gene: TRBJ1-2; d_gene: TRBD1; CDR3aa: CASRPDRGGYGYTF; CDR3nt: TGTGCCAGCAGGCCAGACAGGGGGGGCTATGGCTACACCTTC
v_gene: TRBV7-9; abundance: NA; j_gene: TRBJ2-7; d_gene: NA; CDR3aa: CASSLEGSGRNYEQYF; CDR3nt: TGTGCCAGCAGCTTAGAAGGATCCGGTCGGAACTACGAGCAGTACTTC
v_gene: TRBV11-3; abundance: NA; j_gene: TRBJ2-7; d_gene: TRBD2; CDR3aa: CASSSRLAGSYEQYF; CDR3nt: TGTGCCAGCAGCTCGCGACTAGCGGGGTCCTACGAGCAGTACTTC
v_gene: TRBV5-6; abundance: few; j_gene: TRBJ2-7; d_gene: NA; CDR3aa: CASSLLATGALRQYF; CDR3nt: TGTGCCAGCAGCTTACTAGCGACAGGGGCCCTCCGCCAGTACTTC
v_gene: TRBV4-1; abundance: NA; j_gene: TRBJ1-5; d_gene: NA; CDR3aa: CASSQDAQPQHF; CDR3nt: TGCGCCAGCAGCCAAGATGCTCAGCCCCAGCATTTT
v_gene: TRBV4-3; abundance: NA; j_gene: TRBJ1-1; d_gene: NA; CDR3aa: CASSQGGRRGNTEAFF; CDR3nt: TGCGCCAGCAGCCAAGGGGGACGGAGGGGGAACACTGAAGCTTTCTTT
v_gene: TRBV11-2; abundance: NA; j_gene: TRBJ2-2; d_gene: NA; CDR3aa: CASSIGGELFF; CDR3nt: TGTGCCAGCAGTATCGGCGGGGAGCTGTTTTTT
v_gene: TRBV7-2; abundance: NA; j_gene: TRBJ1-1; d_gene: NA; CDR3aa: CASSPLTEAFF; CDR3nt: TGTGCCAGCAGCCCGCTCACTGAAGCTTTCTTT
v_gene: TRBV9; abundance: NA; j_gene: TRBJ1-1; d_gene: NA; CDR3aa: CASSVVDNTEAFF; CDR3nt: TGTGCCAGCAGCGTAGTCGATAACACTGAAGCTTTCTTT
v_gene: TRBV7-2; abundance: NA; j_gene: TRBJ2-7; d_gene: TRBD2; CDR3aa: CASSPTSAYEQYF; CDR3nt: TGTGCCAGCAGCCCCACTAGCGCCTACGAGCAGTACTTC
v_gene: TRBV27; abundance: NA; j_gene: TRBJ2-3; d_gene: NA; CDR3aa: CASSRTSTGAGANRYTQYF; CDR3nt: TGTGCCAGCAGCAGGACCTCGACCGGGGCTGGGGCAAATCGGTATACGCAGTATTTT
v_gene: TRBV19; abundance: NA; j_gene: TRBJ2-3; d_gene: TRBD2; CDR3aa: CASSMRRGGTDTQYF; CDR3nt: TGTGCCAGTAGTATGAGGCGGGGGGGTACAGATACGCAGTATTTT
v_gene: TRBV29-1; abundance: NA; j_gene: TRBJ1-5; d_gene: TRBD1; CDR3aa: CSVGAGTGGVNQPQHF; CDR3nt: TGCAGCGTCGGGGCCGGGACAGGGGGCGTCAATCAGCCCCAGCATTTT
v_gene: TRBV30; abundance: NA; j_gene: TRBJ1-6; d_gene: TRBD1; CDR3aa: CAWSAYLPGQGAGSPLHF; CDR3nt: TGTGCCTGGAGTGCTTATCTCCCGGGACAGGGGGCGGGTTCACCCCTCCACTTT
v_gene: TRBV5-4; abundance: once; j_gene: TRBJ2-1; d_gene: NA; CDR3aa: CASSLLAHAIYNEQFF; CDR3nt: TGTGCCAGCAGCTTACTAGCCCATGCTATCTACAATGAGCAGTTCTTC
v_gene: TRBV7-8; abundance: NA; j_gene: TRBJ2-3; d_gene: TRBD2; CDR3aa: CASSRRTSGSTDTQYF; CDR3nt: TGTGCCAGCAGCAGACGGACTAGCGGGAGCACAGATACGCAGTATTTT
v_gene: TRBV5-1; abundance: NA; j_gene: TRBJ2-5; d_gene: TRBD2; CDR3aa: CASSLTSGQETQYF; CDR3nt: TGCGCCAGCAGCTTGACTAGCGGCCAAGAGACCCAGTACTTC
v_gene: TRBV19; abundance: NA; j_gene: TRBJ1-1; d_gene: NA; CDR3aa: CASSIRRWDTEAFF; CDR3nt: TGTGCCAGTAGTATTCGGCGTTGGGACACTGAAGCTTTCTTT
v_gene: TRBV5-1; abundance: NA; j_gene: TRBJ2-1; d_gene: NA; CDR3aa: CASSPVAASNEQFF; CDR3nt: TGCGCCAGCAGCCCGGTAGCGGCATCAAATGAGCAGTTCTTC
v_gene: TRBV7-9; abundance: few; j_gene: TRBJ2-7; d_gene: NA; CDR3aa: CASSLSLGVEQYF; CDR3nt: TGTGCCAGCAGCTTATCTTTGGGGGTCGAGCAGTACTTC
v_gene: TRBV7-8; abundance: NA; j_gene: TRBJ2-3; d_gene: TRBD1; CDR3aa: CASSSYRGADTQYF; CDR3nt: TGTGCCAGCAGCTCCTACAGGGGGGCAGATACGCAGTATTTT
v_gene: TRBV7-2; abundance: NA; j_gene: TRBJ2-1; d_gene: TRBD2; CDR3aa: CASSPRLAGGSEQFF; CDR3nt: TGTGCCAGCAGCCCCCGACTAGCGGGGGGCTCTGAGCAGTTCTTC
v_gene: TRBV7-9; abundance: NA; j_gene: TRBJ2-1; d_gene: NA; CDR3aa: CASSLGDEQFF; CDR3nt: TGTGCCAGCAGCCTGGGGGATGAGCAGTTCTTC
v_gene: TRBV10-1; abundance: NA; j_gene: TRBJ2-3; d_gene: TRBD2; CDR3aa: CASSIAGVGDTQYF; CDR3nt: TGCGCCAGCAGTATAGCGGGGGTTGGAGATACGCAGTATTTT
v_gene: TRBV10-3; abundance: NA; j_gene: TRBJ1-5; d_gene: NA; CDR3aa: CAISEHDVSQPQHF; CDR3nt: TGTGCCATCAGTGAGCACGACGTATCTCAGCCCCAGCATTTT
v_gene: TRBV6-5; abundance: NA; j_gene: TRBJ2-3; d_gene: NA; CDR3aa: CASSYSPGPTDTQYF; CDR3nt: TGTGCCAGCAGTTACTCGCCGGGGCCCACAGATACGCAGTATTTT
v_gene: TRBV7-2; abundance: NA; j_gene: TRBJ2-2; d_gene: TRBD2; CDR3aa: CASSLRVAGVNTGELFF; CDR3nt: TGTGCCAGCAGCTTAAGGGTAGCGGGGGTCAACACCGGGGAGCTGTTTTTT
v_gene: TRBV6-1; abundance: NA; j_gene: TRBJ2-1; d_gene: TRBD1; CDR3aa: CASSDGIPGQANNEQFF; CDR3nt: TGTGCCAGCAGTGATGGGATACCGGGACAGGCGAACAATGAGCAGTTCTTC
v_gene: TRBV9; abundance: NA; j_gene: TRBJ2-1; d_gene: NA; CDR3aa: CASSVEGFRSYNEQFF; CDR3nt: TGTGCCAGCAGCGTAGAGGGGTTCCGCTCCTACAATGAGCAGTTCTTC
v_gene: TRBV30; abundance: NA; j_gene: TRBJ1-2; d_gene: NA; CDR3aa: CAWSVRRQLTTEYGYTF; CDR3nt: TGTGCCTGGAGTGTTCGGCGACAGCTTACCACGGAATATGGCTACACCTTC
v_gene: TRBV27; abundance: few; j_gene: TRBJ2-2; d_gene: NA; CDR3aa: CASSFRGGTGELFF; CDR3nt: TGTGCCAGCAGTTTTAGAGGGGGGACCGGGGAGCTGTTTTTT
v_gene: TRBV11-2; abundance: once; j_gene: TRBJ2-7; d_gene: NA; CDR3aa: CASSLERWGSYEQYF; CDR3nt: TGTGCCAGCAGCTTAGAGAGATGGGGTTCCTACGAGCAGTACTTC
v_gene: TRBV7-2; abundance: NA; j_gene: TRBJ2-5; d_gene: TRBD2; CDR3aa: CASSVTSGGARETQYF; CDR3nt: TGTGCCAGCAGCGTGACTAGCGGGGGGGCGCGGGAGACCCAGTACTTC
v_gene: TRBV18; abundance: NA; j_gene: TRBJ2-5; d_gene: TRBD2; CDR3aa: CASSPFASGTGETQYF; CDR3nt: TGTGCCAGCTCACCCTTCGCTAGCGGGACGGGAGAGACCCAGTACTTC
v_gene: TRBV18; abundance: once; j_gene: TRBJ2-3; d_gene: NA; CDR3aa: CASSPSGTTDTQYF; CDR3nt: TGTGCCAGCTCACCAAGTGGGACCACGGATACGCAGTATTTT
v_gene: TRBV19; abundance: NA; j_gene: TRBJ2-3; d_gene: NA; CDR3aa: CASSTPRGTGLVVGTDTQYF; CDR3nt: TGTGCCAGTAGTACACCCAGGGGGACGGGACTAGTTGTGGGCACAGATACGCAGTATTTT
v_gene: TRBV5-1; abundance: NA; j_gene: TRBJ2-7; d_gene: TRBD2; CDR3aa: CASSLVGRVNAYEQYF; CDR3nt: TGCGCCAGCAGCTTGGTGGGGAGGGTTAATGCCTACGAGCAGTACTTC
v_gene: TRBV30; abundance: NA; j_gene: TRBJ1-2; d_gene: TRBD1; CDR3aa: CAWTRTGTGGFSGYTF; CDR3nt: TGTGCCTGGACCCGAACCGGGACAGGGGGTTTTAGTGGCTACACCTTC
v_gene: TRBV5-6; abundance: few; j_gene: TRBJ1-1; d_gene: NA; CDR3aa: CASSPMLKMNTEAFF; CDR3nt: TGTGCCAGCAGCCCGATGTTGAAGATGAACACTGAAGCTTTCTTT
v_gene: TRBV9; abundance: few; j_gene: TRBJ1-3; d_gene: NA; CDR3aa: CASSPPAGLGHYSGNTIYF; CDR3nt: TGTGCCAGCAGCCCACCCGCAGGCCTGGGCCACTACTCTGGAAACACCATATATTTT
v_gene: TRBV5-1; abundance: NA; j_gene: TRBJ2-3; d_gene: NA; CDR3aa: CASSQVEGADTQYF; CDR3nt: TGCGCCAGCAGCCAGGTAGAGGGGGCAGATACGCAGTATTTT
v_gene: TRBV5-4; abundance: NA; j_gene: TRBJ2-7; d_gene: TRBD2; CDR3aa: CASSSSSGLRDEQYF; CDR3nt: TGTGCCAGCAGCTCCTCTAGCGGATTAAGGGACGAGCAGTACTTC